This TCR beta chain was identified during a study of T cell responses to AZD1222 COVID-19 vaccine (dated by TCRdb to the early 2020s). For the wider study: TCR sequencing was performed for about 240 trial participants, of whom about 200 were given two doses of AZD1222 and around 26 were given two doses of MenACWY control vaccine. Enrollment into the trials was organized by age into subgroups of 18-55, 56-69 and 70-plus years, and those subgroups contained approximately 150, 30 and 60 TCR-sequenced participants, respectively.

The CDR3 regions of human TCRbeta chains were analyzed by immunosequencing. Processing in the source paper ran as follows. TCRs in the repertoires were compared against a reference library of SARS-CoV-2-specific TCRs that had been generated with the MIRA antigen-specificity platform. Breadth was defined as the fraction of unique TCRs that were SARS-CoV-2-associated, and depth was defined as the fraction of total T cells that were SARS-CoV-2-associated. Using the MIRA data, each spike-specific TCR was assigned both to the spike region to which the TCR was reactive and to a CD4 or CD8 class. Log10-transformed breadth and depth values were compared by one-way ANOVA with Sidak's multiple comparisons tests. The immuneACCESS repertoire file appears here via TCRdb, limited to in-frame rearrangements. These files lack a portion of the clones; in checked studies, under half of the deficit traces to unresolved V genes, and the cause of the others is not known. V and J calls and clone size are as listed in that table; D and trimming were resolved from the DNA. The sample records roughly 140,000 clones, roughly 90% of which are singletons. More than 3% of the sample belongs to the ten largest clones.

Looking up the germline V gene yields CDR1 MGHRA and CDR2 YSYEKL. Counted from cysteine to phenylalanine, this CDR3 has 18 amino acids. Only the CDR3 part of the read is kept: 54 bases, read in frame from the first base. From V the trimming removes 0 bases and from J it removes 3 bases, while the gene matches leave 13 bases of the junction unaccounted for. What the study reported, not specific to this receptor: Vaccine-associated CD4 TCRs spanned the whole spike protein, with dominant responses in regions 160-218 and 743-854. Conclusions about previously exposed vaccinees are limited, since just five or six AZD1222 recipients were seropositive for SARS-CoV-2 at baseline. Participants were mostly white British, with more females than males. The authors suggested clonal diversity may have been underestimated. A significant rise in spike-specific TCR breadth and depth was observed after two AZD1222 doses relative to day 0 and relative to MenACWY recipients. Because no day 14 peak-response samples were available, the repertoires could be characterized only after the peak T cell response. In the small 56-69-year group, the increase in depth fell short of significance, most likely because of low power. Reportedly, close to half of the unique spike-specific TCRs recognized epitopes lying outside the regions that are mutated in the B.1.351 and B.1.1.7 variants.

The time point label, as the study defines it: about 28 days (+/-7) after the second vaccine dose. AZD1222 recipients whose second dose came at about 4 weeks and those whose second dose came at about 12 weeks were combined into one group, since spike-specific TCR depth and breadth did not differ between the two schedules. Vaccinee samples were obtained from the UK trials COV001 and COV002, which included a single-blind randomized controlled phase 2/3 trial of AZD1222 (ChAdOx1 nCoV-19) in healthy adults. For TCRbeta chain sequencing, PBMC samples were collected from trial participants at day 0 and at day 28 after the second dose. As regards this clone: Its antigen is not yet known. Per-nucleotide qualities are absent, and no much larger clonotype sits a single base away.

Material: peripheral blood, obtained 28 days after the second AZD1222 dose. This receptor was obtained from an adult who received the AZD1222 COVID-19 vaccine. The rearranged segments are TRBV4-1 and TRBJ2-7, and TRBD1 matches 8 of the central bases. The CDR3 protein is CASSQDLGRGLVSYEQYF. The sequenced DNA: TGCGCCAGCAGCCAAGATCTAGGCAGGGGGCTGGTGAGCTACGAGCAGTACTTC.